These T cell receptor beta chains were read from a single sample in a study of OX40 agonist ivuxolimab in advanced cancers. Repertoires were generated with immunoSEQ multiplex PCR, while TCRdb's copy carries only in-frame clones and drops some. The sample records fewer than 55,000 clones, 80% to 85% being singletons. Specimen: CD4+ or CD8+ T cells sorted from blood, collected in a trial of the OX40 agonist ivuxolimab. All receptors derive from an adult with an advanced solid tumor such as melanoma, head and neck, liver or kidney cancer. Both conserved end residues are part of each CDR3. The D gene is left open where the match is weak. Where a row states a size, it is once, few, many or the class of an expanded clone; other rows omit it.

J gene | clone size | D gene | V gene | CDR3 DNA | CDR3 protein
TRBJ1-2 | - | - | TRBV9 | TGTGCCAGCACCGCAGGGTTTGGCTACACCTTC | CASTAGFGYTF
TRBJ2-3 | - | - | TRBV11-2 | TGTGCCAGCAGCCCCAGCACAGATACGCAGTATTTT | CASSPSTDTQYF
TRBJ1-1 | - | - | TRBV5-1 | TGCGCCAGCAGGTTGGCGAACACTGAAGCTTTCTTT | CASRLANTEAFF
TRBJ2-2 | once | - | TRBV30 | TGTGCCTGGAGCCTCGGAAACGGGGAGCTGTTTTTT | CAWSLGNGELFF
TRBJ1-2 | few | - | TRBV10-3 | TGTGCCATCAGTGACAGCCCATCGTATAACTATGGCTACACCTTC | CAISDSPSYNYGYTF
TRBJ1-3 | - | - | TRBV6-1 | TGTGCCAGCAGTGAAGTAGCGATGGGGCAAAATCGAAACACCATATATTTT | CASSEVAMGQNRNTIYF
TRBJ2-7 | - | TRBD1 | TRBV27 | TGTGCCAGCAGTTTCATCGGACAGGCTAATGGGCAGTACTTC | CASSFIGQANGQYF
TRBJ2-2 | - | - | TRBV10-3 | TGTGCCATCAGTGCCACTACTCGACAGGCGGAACCGAACACCGGGGAGCTGTTTTTT | CAISATTRQAEPNTGELFF
TRBJ1-2 | few | TRBD1 | TRBV6-6 | TGTGCCAGTTCCAAGACAGGGGGTGGCTATGGCTACACCTTC | CASSKTGGGYGYTF
TRBJ2-3 | - | - | TRBV5-4 | TGTGCCAGCAGCTTAGTGACCGGCACAGATACGCAGTATTTT | CASSLVTGTDTQYF
TRBJ2-1 | - | - | TRBV4-1 | TGCGCCAGCATGAGGGGGGCTAGCGAGCAGGGGCATGAGCAGTTCTTC | CASMRGASEQGHEQFF
TRBJ2-5 | - | - | TRBV7-6 | TGTGCCAGCAGCTTAGCCGGACAGACGGAGACCCAGTACTTC | CASSLAGQTETQYF
TRBJ2-7 | - | - | TRBV5-6 | TGTGCCAGCAGCTTCTTAGACTACGAGCAGTACTTC | CASSFLDYEQYF
TRBJ2-7 | - | - | TRBV9 | TGTGCCAGCAGCGTAGACGTTGGCGAGCAGTACTTC | CASSVDVGEQYF
TRBJ2-5 | - | - | TRBV7-9 | TGTGCCAGCAGCTTAGTAAGCGGGTACGCGACCCAGTACTTC | CASSLVSGYATQYF
TRBJ1-1 | - | - | TRBV14 | TGTGCCAGCAGCCAAGAAGGGGCAGTCATGAACACTGAAGCTTTCTTT | CASSQEGAVMNTEAFF
TRBJ2-7 | - | - | TRBV11-2 | TGTGCCAGCAGCTTAGAACAGGGAGGCGAGCAGTACTTC | CASSLEQGGEQYF
TRBJ2-7 | - | TRBD1 | TRBV11-1 | TGTGCCAGCAGCTTCCACAGGGGGCCCCTTTACGAGCAGTACTTC | CASSFHRGPLYEQYF
TRBJ1-5 | - | - | TRBV7-7 | TGTGCCAGCAGCTTAGCACCTCGGCGAGGGCTGCCTCTTAATCAGCCCCAGCATTTT | CASSLAPRRGLPLNQPQHF
TRBJ1-1 | - | - | TRBV5-1 | TGCGCCAGCAGCCCCGCGGGCGGTTACACTGAAGCTTTCTTT | CASSPAGGYTEAFF
TRBJ2-3 | - | - | TRBV7-9 | TGTGCCAGCAGCTTAGAGCCGGGAGATACGCAGTATTTT | CASSLEPGDTQYF
TRBJ2-7 | few | - | TRBV19 | TGTGCCAGTAGTGGAAGGACGGATTCCTACGAGCAGTACTTC | CASSGRTDSYEQYF
TRBJ2-7 | - | - | TRBV9 | TGTGCCAGCAGCCCAAGACTACCCGCCTACGAGCAGTACTTC | CASSPRLPAYEQYF
TRBJ1-1 | - | - | TRBV29-1 | TGCAGCGTTGTCCCGGGAGGGACCTTTGAAGCTTTCTTT | CSVVPGGTFEAFF
TRBJ2-7 | - | TRBD2 | TRBV28 | TGTGCCAGCAGTTTTCCGAGTAGGAGCGGGGGGTCCTACGAGCAGTACTTC | CASSFPSRSGGSYEQYF
TRBJ1-2 | - | TRBD1 | TRBV7-9 | TGTGCCAGCAGCTCAGGACAGGGTAGGAACTATGGCTACACCTTC | CASSSGQGRNYGYTF
TRBJ2-1 | - | TRBD1 | TRBV2 | TGTGCCAGCAGTGAAGCGACAGGGCCCTCCTACAATGAGCAGTTCTTC | CASSEATGPSYNEQFF
TRBJ2-7 | - | TRBD2 | TRBV7-9 | TGTGCCAGCAGCTTAGTGCGGGAGGCGGACTACGAGCAGTACTTC | CASSLVREADYEQYF
TRBJ2-7 | once | - | TRBV7-3 | TGTGCCAGCAGCTCCTCGGGGGTAGCCGAGCAGTACTTC | CASSSSGVAEQYF
TRBJ2-7 | few | - | TRBV4-1 | TGCGCCAGCAGCCAACCTTACTTTGGGGAGCAGTACTTC | CASSQPYFGEQYF
TRBJ1-6 | - | - | TRBV28 | TGTGCCAGCAGCCCCGGGACCGGTTATAATTCACCCCTCCACTTT | CASSPGTGYNSPLHF
TRBJ2-3 | few | TRBD2 | TRBV9 | TGTGCCAGCAGCGTAGGAGTAGCGCGGGGGTTCACAGATACGCAGTATTTT | CASSVGVARGFTDTQYF
TRBJ2-3 | once | TRBD2 | TRBV27 | TGTGCCAGCAGCCGCTTGCGGGGGCGGGAGGGCCATGAAGATACGCAGTATTTT | CASSRLRGREGHEDTQYF
TRBJ1-1 | - | - | TRBV25-1 | TGTGCCAGCAGTGAATGGGGGGATCTGAACACTGAAGCTTTCTTT | CASSEWGDLNTEAFF
TRBJ2-2 | - | - | TRBV28 | TGTGCCAGCAGTTTTTATCAGGGCCCCGGATACGGGGAGCTGTTTTTT | CASSFYQGPGYGELFF
TRBJ1-1 | - | - | TRBV28 | TGTGCCAGCAAGCCTATGGGGGGCGGGAACCCTATGAACACTGAAGCTTTCTTT | CASKPMGGGNPMNTEAFF
TRBJ2-7 | - | - | TRBV5-8 | TGTGCCAGCAGCTCCTCCAGCGCCCTCTACGAGCAGTACTTC | CASSSSSALYEQYF
TRBJ2-1 | - | TRBD2 | TRBV12-5 | TGTGCTAGTGGTTTGGGCGGGAGTGTGAACAATGAGCAGTTCTTC | CASGLGGSVNNEQFF
TRBJ1-2 | - | TRBD1 | TRBV19 | TGTGCCAGTAGTACCTCGGGACAGTTCTATGGCTACACCTTC | CASSTSGQFYGYTF
TRBJ2-7 | - | TRBD1 | TRBV5-8 | TGTGCCAGCAGTGCCGGGACAGGATTATACGAGCAGTACTTC | CASSAGTGLYEQYF
TRBJ1-5 | - | - | TRBV7-2 | TGTGCCAGCACCCCCCCCAGGGTAAGCAATCAGCCCCAGCATTTT | CASTPPRVSNQPQHF
TRBJ1-2 | - | - | TRBV11-1 | TGTGCCAGCAGCTTATTGGGGTTAACCAACTATGGCTACACCTTC | CASSLLGLTNYGYTF
TRBJ2-7 | - | - | TRBV14 | TGTGCCAGCAGCCTGGGGAACGGAATGGACGAGCAGTACTTC | CASSLGNGMDEQYF
TRBJ1-3 | - | - | TRBV5-1 | TGCGCCAGCAGCTCCGAGACAGGTGGAAACACCATATATTTT | CASSSETGGNTIYF
TRBJ2-3 | - | - | TRBV6-6 | TGTGCCAGCAGTTACACCTACACAGATACGCAGTATTTT | CASSYTYTDTQYF
TRBJ1-2 | - | TRBD1 | TRBV27 | TGTGCCAGCAGTTTAGCCCCCGACAGGGCGTATGGCTACACCTTC | CASSLAPDRAYGYTF
TRBJ2-7 | - | TRBD2 | TRBV4-1 | TGCGCCAGCAGCCCTGAGGACGGAGGAATAGCGGGAGGCACCTACGAGCAGTACTTC | CASSPEDGGIAGGTYEQYF
TRBJ1-5 | - | - | TRBV5-1 | TGCGCCAGCAGAGGGGCCAATCAGCCCCAGCATTTT | CASRGANQPQHF
TRBJ2-1 | - | - | TRBV4-1 | TGCGCCAGCAGCCAAGATCGCTGGGGTGAGCAGTTCTTC | CASSQDRWGEQFF
TRBJ1-1 | - | TRBD1 | TRBV7-9 | TGTGCCAGCAGCCCGGGACAGGGGGACACTGAAGCTTTCTTT | CASSPGQGDTEAFF
TRBJ2-7 | - | - | TRBV6-6 | TGTGCCAGCAGTTACTCCGGACAAATGAACTACGAGCAGTACTTC | CASSYSGQMNYEQYF
TRBJ1-2 | - | - | TRBV29-1 | TGCAGCGTTGAAGATGAACGGTACTATGGCTACACCTTC | CSVEDERYYGYTF
TRBJ1-1 | - | - | TRBV7-2 | TGTGCCAGCAGCTTTTTCTCAGGGACCCTAGGCACTGAAGCTTTCTTT | CASSFFSGTLGTEAFF
TRBJ2-7 | once | - | TRBV14 | TGTGCCAGCAGCCTGATTTCCTACGAGCAGTACTTC | CASSLISYEQYF
TRBJ2-1 | - | - | TRBV7-8 | TGTGCCAGCAGCTTAGTAGAGGGAACCCTGTACAATGAGCAGTTCTTC | CASSLVEGTLYNEQFF
TRBJ2-2 | - | - | TRBV25-1 | TGTGCCGGCAGTAACAGGGTAACCGGGGAGCTGTTTTTT | CAGSNRVTGELFF
TRBJ2-5 | - | TRBD2 | TRBV27 | TGTGCCAGCAGAAAGGGCGGGGGGGAACGAGAGACCCAGTACTTC | CASRKGGGERETQYF
TRBJ1-4 | - | - | TRBV2 | TGTGCCACCCGGGACCCAACTAATGAAAAACTGTTTTTT | CATRDPTNEKLFF
TRBJ2-1 | - | - | TRBV7-6 | TGTGCCAGCAGCGTTTCAGGGGACGGCTCCTACAATGAGCAGTTCTTC | CASSVSGDGSYNEQFF